The 30 T cell receptor beta chains below come from one sample, sequenced in a study of shared clonotypes between healthy human individuals. Method: immunoSEQ multiplex PCR; TCRdb's copy keeps in-frame clones and lacks some. The table lists more than 550,000 clones, around 77% of them singletons. Sequencing used memory CD4+ T cells sorted from blood. Described subset: CD45RA-negative fraction. Receptors were obtained from a woman under 40 in good health.

This clone was found once. The V call is TRBV12-5, the J call TRBJ2-3; possibly TRBD1 for D (5 bases). This CDR3 is built from 18 residues. CDR1 LGHNT and CDR2 FRNRAP come from the germline V gene. Trimming pared 6 bases from V and 1 base from J, leaving 23 bases between. Here the CDR3 DNA reads TGTGCTAGTGGCCTAGTGGGGCAGGTCCGCCGAGGCACAGATACGCAGTATTTT. This sequence encodes CASGLVGQVRRGTDTQYF.

This rearrangement joins TRBV27 to TRBJ2-7, with 11 positions matching TRBD1. The CDR3 extends over 15 amino acids. Germline CDR1 and CDR2: MNHEY and SMNVEV (reference sequence). The trim removed 6 bases at V and 4 bases at J, leaving 8 bases unmatched. CDR3 DNA: TGTGCCAGCAGCCGGTACGGACAGGGGGCTTACGAGCAGTACTTC. Residues: CASSRYGQGAYEQYF.

This clone was detected only once. V gene TRBV4-1 combines with J gene TRBJ2-1; 9 bases are shared with TRBD2. CDR1 is MGHRA, CDR2 YSYEKL, per germline. This CDR3 has 15 amino acids. J gave up 8 bases and V 0 bases, and 5 bases lay outside the gene matches. This CDR3 reads CASSQEREGWDEQFF. The CDR3 DNA sequence: TGCGCCAGCAGCCAAGAGCGGGAGGGCTGGGATGAGCAGTTCTTC.

The chain couples TRBV10-3 to TRBJ2-7; D is perhaps TRBD1 (5 bases). This CDR3 has 12 residues. CDR1 and CDR2 from the germline V gene are ENHRY and SYGVKD. Trimming pared 10 bases from V and 2 bases from J, leaving 12 bases between. The CDR3 protein is CATQGSPYEQYF. Written as DNA, the CDR3 is TGTGCCACCCAGGGTTCCCCCTACGAGCAGTACTTC.

This sequence joins TRBV18 and TRBJ2-7; D possibly uses TRBD1 or TRBD2 (5 bases each). Trimming shortened V by 3 bases and J by 7 bases, and 19 bases separated the two germline ends. The length of the CDR3 is 15 residues. The germline gives CDR1 KGHSH, CDR2 LQKENI. The CDR3 loop reads CASSPPGRSLREQYF. CDR3 coding DNA: TGTGCCAGCTCACCGCCGGGACGCTCTTTACGGGAGCAGTACTTC.

This clone was seen a handful of times. J is TRBJ2-7 and V is TRBV5-1; D may be TRBD2 (6 bases). V lost 0 bases to trimming and J lost 6 bases, with 16 bases between them. Germline V CDR1 and CDR2: SGHRS, YFSETQ. The CDR3 is made up of 15 amino acids. In DNA, the CDR3 is TGCGCCAGCAGCTTGGTTGGGGCGGGACTCCGCGAGCAGTACTTC. Translated: CASSLVGAGLREQYF.

Comments on this clone: This could be a read error, since a much larger clone is one nucleotide away. The J gene is TRBJ2-7, the V gene TRBV28; D gene uncertain. Germline assignment: CDR1 MDHEN and CDR2 SYDVKM. CDR3 length equals 11 residues. Between the trimmed V and J ends, which lost 5 bases and 3 bases, there was a span of 5 bases. The CDR3 reads CASSAGYEQYF. CDR3 nucleotides: TGTGCCAGCAGTGCCGGCTACGAGCAGTACTTC.

This rearrangement joins TRBV5-8 to TRBJ2-7, with unresolved D. Germline-derived CDR1 and CDR2 are SGHTS and YDEGEE. V was cut by 0 bases and J by 4 bases, with 17 bases left in between. CDR3 size: 16 residues. The chain's CDR3 is CASSLAIREGRYEQYF. The CDR3 nucleotides read TGTGCCAGCAGCTTGGCAATAAGGGAAGGCCGGTACGAGCAGTACTTC.

In this sample, this clone turned up once. The chain employs TRBV7-9 and TRBJ1-6, with TRBD1 matching over 7 bases. Per germline, CDR1 SEHNR and CDR2 FQNEAQ (reference sequence). V dropped 0 bases and J dropped 9; count of bases not matched to a gene: 2. CDR3 length: 14 amino acids. The DNA of the CDR3 is TGTGCCAGCAGCTTAGCCCACAGGGGTTCACCCCTCCACTTT. Its protein product is CASSLAHRGSPLHF.

There are a few counts of this clone. The rearrangement joins TRBV28 to TRBJ2-3, with 11 bases that match TRBD2. CDR1 and CDR2 (germline): MDHEN, SYDVKM. V shed 8 bases, J shed 2 bases, and the junction held 9 bases outside the gene matches. This CDR3 spans 16 amino acids. The CDR3 reads CASGASGRSNTDTQYF. In DNA form, the CDR3 reads TGTGCCAGCGGGGCTAGCGGGAGGTCGAACACAGATACGCAGTATTTT.

The rearrangement links TRBV28 to TRBJ1-1; TRBD1 is a possible D gene (5 bases). V dropped 10 bases and J dropped 11 bases, with 20 bases sitting between them. The CDR3 sequence is 12 residues long. Germline V gives CDR1 MDHEN, CDR2 SYDVKM. The CDR3 sequence is CANGRAGTRAFF. The CDR3 region has the DNA TGTGCCAACGGGAGAGCAGGGACTCGGGCTTTCTTT. Based on the CDR3 plus reference TRBV28 and TRBJ1-1, the full variable domain is DVKVTQSSRYLVKRTGEKVFLECVQDMDHENMFWYRQDPGLGLRLIYFSYDVKMKEKGDIPEGYSVSREKKERFSLILESASTNQTSMYLCANGRAGTRAFFGQGTRLTVV.

This sequence joins TRBV30 and TRBJ2-3; 10 bases are shared with TRBD2. Germline V gene lookup returns CDR1 GTSNPN and CDR2 SVGIG (reference sequence). The J segment lost 4 bases and the V segment lost 0 bases, leaving 1 base of the junction unmatched. This CDR3 region has 14 residues. CDR3 sequence (DNA): TGTGCCTGGAGTGTTAGCGGGAGGTCAGATACGCAGTATTTT. Translation: CAWSVSGRSDTQYF.

This clone appeared once. V is TRBV7-2 and J is TRBJ2-5; D gene uncertain. Germline loops: CDR1 SGHTA, CDR2 FQGNSA. Trimming cost V 6 bases and J 5 bases, with 16 bases left between them. There are 14 residues in the CDR3. In DNA, the CDR3 is TGTGCCAGCAGTCGATCATCATCGCGGGAGACCCAGTACTTC. It is translated as CASSRSSSRETQYF.

V and J are TRBV4-2 and TRBJ1-5; 9 nucleotides agree with TRBD1. The CDR3 length is 16 residues. After removal of 3 bases from V and 5 bases from J, the junction contained 8 bases not matched to a gene. CDR1 LGHNA and CDR2 YNFKEQ come from the germline V gene. As DNA, the CDR3 is TGTGCCAGCAGCCAGGCGGGGACAGGGATAGATCAGCCCCAGCATTTT. Its translation: CASSQAGTGIDQPQHF.

The rearrangement links TRBV6-5 to TRBJ1-2, with D perhaps TRBD1 (5 bases). The V gene's germline CDR1 is MNHEY and CDR2 SVGAGI. V lost 2 bases and J lost 5, with 15 bases in between. The CDR3 spans 15 residues. The CDR3 DNA follows: TGTGCCAGCAGTTACATGCAGGGAGGAAAATATGGCTACACCTTC. Protein product: CASSYMQGGKYGYTF.

Of note for this clone: The sample has other DNA sequences that encode this CDR3 too. The chain joins TRBV28 to TRBJ1-2, with 7 bases lining up with TRBD1. J was trimmed by 3 bases and V by 6 bases; bases with no gene match: 4. The CDR3 runs 13 residues. In germline, CDR1 is MDHEN, CDR2 SYDVKM. CDR3 in amino acids: CASRRDSHYGYTF. DNA for the CDR3: TGTGCCAGCAGACGGGACAGCCACTATGGCTACACCTTC.

The V and J genes are TRBV11-2 and TRBJ2-1; tentatively, D is TRBD1 (5 bases). Germline CDR1 and CDR2: SGHAT and FQNNGV. This CDR3 is built from 16 residues. V was shortened by 1 base and J by 5 bases, with 15 bases between the two germline ends. Here the CDR3 DNA reads TGTGCCAGCAGCTTAGTCCTAGGGGCTTTAGACAATGAGCAGTTCTTC. Protein sequence: CASSLVLGALDNEQFF.

This clone was seen only a few times. J is TRBJ2-3 and V is TRBV2; 11 nucleotides line up with TRBD1. CDR1 is SNHLY, CDR2 FYNNEI, per germline. The CDR3 is 15 amino acids. The junction had 2 bases not matched to a gene; V was cut back by 4 bases and J by 2 bases. DNA for the CDR3: TGTGCCAGCAGTGCGGACAGGGGGCACACAGATACGCAGTATTTT. Its protein is CASSADRGHTDTQYF.

V gene TRBV6-5 combines with J gene TRBJ1-2; weak D call: TRBD1 (5 bases). Germline V gene lookup returns CDR1 MNHEY and CDR2 SVGAGI. The CDR3 totals 15 residues. V was clipped by 2 bases and J by 0 bases, with 10 bases between them. CDR3 DNA sequence: TGTGCCAGCAGTTACGACCCGGGGGCTAACTATGGCTACACCTTC. Its translation is CASSYDPGANYGYTF.

V is TRBV5-1 and J is TRBJ2-1; D gene unclear. Trimming removed 1 base at V and 8 bases at J, with 10 bases between. Germline assignment: CDR1 SGHRS and CDR2 YFSETQ. The CDR3 contains 13 residues. The CDR3 sequence is CASSLYSIDEQFF. CDR3 in DNA: TGCGCCAGCAGCTTGTATTCCATCGATGAGCAGTTCTTC.

This clone occurred a few times. The chain joins TRBV14 to TRBJ1-1, with D unclear. Trimming cost V 2 bases and J 0 bases, with 7 bases left between them. The CDR3 has 14 amino acids. Germline V lookup: CDR1 SGHDN, CDR2 FVKESK. CDR3 nucleotides: TGTGCCAGCAGCCAACCGGGGATGAACACTGAAGCTTTCTTT. It specifies CASSQPGMNTEAFF. Variable domain in full (rest from reference TRBV14 and TRBJ1-1): EAGVTQFPSHSVIEKGQTVTLRCDPISGHDNLYWYRRVMGKEIKFLLHFVKESKQDESGMPNNRFLAERTGGTYSTLKVQPAELEDSGVYFCASSQPGMNTEAFFGQGTRLTVV.

This chain joins TRBV7-8 and TRBJ1-5, with 7 bases fitting TRBD1. This CDR3 comprises 18 residues. The germline CDR1 and CDR2 sequences are SGHVS and FQNEAQ. Trimming took 2 bases from V and 4 from J; bases not matched to a gene: 14. DNA of the CDR3: TGTGCCAGCAGCTTACTAGGTCTGGGACAGTGGCAAAATCAGCCCCAGCATTTT. Amino acid sequence: CASSLLGLGQWQNQPQHF. Supplemented by reference TRBV7-8 and TRBJ1-5, the full variable domain reads GAGVSQSPRYKVAKRGQDVALRCDPISGHVSLFWYQQALGQGPEFLTYFQNEAQLDKSGLPSDRFFAERPEGSVSTLKIQRTQQEDSAVYLCASSLLGLGQWQNQPQHFGDGTRLSIL.

This rearrangement joins TRBV29-1 to TRBJ2-1; TRBD1 agrees at 10 bases. CDR3 length equals 19 residues. Trimming removed 4 bases from V and 0 bases from J; junction bases left unmatched: 15. Germline V lookup: CDR1 SQVTM, CDR2 ANQGSEA. Here the CDR3 reads CSVVVYGQGVVASYNEQFF. CDR3 sequence (DNA): TGCAGCGTTGTAGTTTACGGACAGGGGGTCGTGGCCTCCTACAATGAGCAGTTCTTC.

This sequence joins TRBV6-5 and TRBJ1-1, with 7 bases lining up with TRBD1. V trimming: 2 bases; J trimming: 7 bases; junction bases outside the gene matches: 7. The CDR3 extends over 14 amino acids. Germline V CDR1 and CDR2: MNHEY, SVGAGI. CDR3 nucleotide sequence: TGTGCCAGCAGTTACGGGACAGTGAAAGATGAAGCTTTCTTT. As protein: CASSYGTVKDEAFF.

In this sample, this clone turned up many times. This chain uses TRBV5-1 with TRBJ2-3; either TRBD1 or TRBD2 may supply D (5 bases each). The CDR3 is 16 residues long. The germline V gene encodes CDR1 SGHRS and CDR2 YFSETQ. The ends were cut back, 4 bases at V and 2 bases at J, with 17 bases in the middle. CDR3: CASSSGDPTPTDTQYF. The DNA for the CDR3 is TGCGCCAGCAGCAGTGGGGACCCCACCCCCACAGATACGCAGTATTTT.

In this sample, this clone turned up a few times. This same CDR3 is encoded by further DNA sequences in the sample. The chain combines TRBV9 with TRBJ2-2; D is uncertain. V lost 2 bases and J 7 bases, leaving 6 bases between the germline ends. CDR3 length: 12 residues. Germline CDR1 reads SGDLS; CDR2 reads YYNGEE. The CDR3 loop reads CASSVVRGELFF. In nucleotides, the CDR3 is TGTGCCAGCAGCGTCGTCCGCGGGGAGCTGTTTTTT.

This clone was observed a single time. The chain couples TRBV25-1 to TRBJ2-7; 9 nucleotides match TRBD1. The germline gives CDR1 MGHDK, CDR2 SYGVNS. CDR3 size: 18 residues. V was clipped by 4 bases and J by 3 bases; unmatched bases: 16. The CDR3 sequence: CASSGLVRVGTGFYEQYF. The DNA of the CDR3 is TGTGCCAGCAGTGGGTTAGTTAGGGTTGGGACAGGGTTCTACGAGCAGTACTTC.

V usage is TRBV10-3 and J usage is TRBJ2-3; D is unclear. V gave up 1 base and J gave up 4 bases, with 9 bases separating them. The CDR3 runs to 14 residues. Germline V gene sequence: CDR1 ENHRY, CDR2 SYGVKD. CDR3 DNA: TGTGCCATCAGTGAGTTAGGGCCGGCAGATACGCAGTATTTT. Translation gives CAISELGPADTQYF.

As concerns this clone: This clone may be a read error of a much larger clone one base away. The same CDR3 arises from other DNA sequences in this sample as well. The chain couples TRBV11-2 to TRBJ2-7, with TRBD1 identical over 8 bases. Germline CDR1 and CDR2: SGHAT and FQNNGV. V lost 5 bases and J lost 0; bases outside the gene matches: 3. This CDR3 is built from 14 residues. CDR3 loop: CASSPQGDSYEQYF. CDR3 DNA sequence: TGTGCCAGCAGCCCACAGGGGGACTCCTACGAGCAGTACTTC.

The chain combines TRBV29-1 with TRBJ1-4, with TRBD1 matching 11 bases. V was pared by 6 bases and J by 16 bases, with 10 bases of the junction left unmatched. CDR1 SQVTM and CDR2 ANQGSEA come from the germline V gene. CDR3 length: 12 residues. CDR3 in amino acids: CSVEPGQGDQFF. CDR3 in DNA: TGCAGCGTAGAGCCGGGACAGGGGGATCAGTTTTTT.